This is a list of T cell receptor beta chains from one sample in a study of T-cell reconstitution after alpha-beta-depleted transplantation in children. TCRdb analysed the PCR reads with MiXCR anew, one entry per CDR3 protein. The sample includes 600,000 to 700,000 distinct CDR3 sequences, 10% to 15% of them seen just once. Sequencing was performed on PBMCs, taken before TCRalphabeta/CD19-depleted stem cell transplant. These receptors were collected from a girl aged 2 to 10 with congenital amegakaryocytic thrombocytopenia, due to receive a stem cell transplant. Both conserved end residues are part of each CDR3. A D gene is named only where the DNA matches it firmly. Size is stated for part of the rows, as once, few or many counts, or as a class when the clone is expanded.

clone_size,cdr3_length,j_call,d_call,v_call,cdr3_aa,cdr3_nt
many,14,TRBJ2-6,.,TRBV20-1,CSASTQSGANVLTF,TGCAGTGCTAGTACCCAATCTGGGGCCAACGTCCTGACTTTC
many,14,TRBJ2-3,.,TRBV15,CATSRDLVTDTQYF,TGTGCCACCAGCAGAGATCTGGTAACAGATACGCAGTATTTT
few,15,TRBJ2-7,.,TRBV20-1,CSGQFHSPNSYEQYF,TGCAGCGGACAATTTCACAGTCCCAACTCCTACGAGCAGTACTTC
many,13,TRBJ1-5,.,TRBV4-1,CASSQDTGSLRHF,TGCGCCAGCAGCCAAGATACGGGATCCCTGAGGCATTTT
many,17,TRBJ2-7,TRBD1,TRBV12-3/TRBV12-4,CASSFATGQGASYEQYF,TGTGCCAGCAGTTTTGCTACCGGACAGGGGGCATCCTACGAGCAGTACTTC
many,15,TRBJ2-1,TRBD2,TRBV20-1,CSAPTSGQILHEQFF,TGCAGTGCTCCAACTAGCGGCCAGATTCTACATGAGCAGTTCTTC
few,11,TRBJ2-1,.,TRBV30,CAATPYNEQFF,TGTGCAGCTACGCCCTACAATGAGCAGTTCTTC
few,19,TRBJ2-2,TRBD2,TRBV12-3/TRBV12-4,CASSFPNSGRARDTGELFF,TGTGCCAGCAGTTTCCCTAATAGCGGGAGGGCCCGCGACACCGGGGAGCTGTTTTTT
many,13,TRBJ2-7,TRBD1,TRBV20-1,CSVKQGNSYEQYF,TGCAGCGTAAAACAGGGGAACTCCTACGAGCAGTACTTC
few,12,TRBJ2-2,.,TRBV5-5,CATGTGAGELFF,TGTGCCACCGGGACGGGAGCCGGGGAGCTGTTTTTT
few,14,TRBJ2-1,.,TRBV7-2,CASSLGLLPNEQFF,TGTGCCAGCAGCTTAGGACTACTTCCCAATGAGCAGTTCTTC
.,16,TRBJ2-5,.,TRBV20-1,CSARDGSGQRLETQYF,TGCAGTGCTAGAGATGGGTCAGGGCAAAGGTTGGAGACCCAGTACTTC
many,12,TRBJ2-3,.,TRBV12-3/TRBV12-4,CASSFYGDTQYF,TGTGCCAGCAGTTTTTATGGTGATACGCAGTATTTT
many,14,TRBJ2-2,.,TRBV20-1,CSARDLNRAGELFF,TGCAGTGCTAGAGATCTAAATAGGGCCGGGGAGCTGTTTTTT
.,17,TRBJ2-7,.,TRBV4-1,CASSQPGSGGHSYEQYF,TGCGCCAGCAGCCAGCCCGGGAGTGGAGGCCACTCCTACGAGCAGTACTTC
many,16,TRBJ2-4,TRBD2,TRBV7-6,CASSLWTSGFKNIQYF,TGTGCCAGCAGCTTATGGACTAGCGGCTTCAAAAACATTCAGTACTTC
few,16,TRBJ2-1,.,TRBV28,CASSPTGTRSYNEQFF,TGTGCCAGCAGTCCAACAGGGACCCGCTCCTACAATGAGCAGTTCTTC
many,12,TRBJ2-7,.,TRBV15,CATSNGLYEQYF,TGTGCCACCAGCAACGGGCTCTACGAGCAGTACTTC
.,17,TRBJ2-1,TRBD2,TRBV24-1,CATSDLPLAGAKSEQFF,TGTGCCACCAGTGATTTGCCACTAGCGGGAGCGAAGAGTGAGCAGTTCTTC
many,17,TRBJ1-1,.,TRBV6-4,CASSDSVLGLLNTEAFF,TGTGCCAGCAGTGACTCCGTCTTGGGACTTTTGAACACTGAAGCTTTCTTT
many,16,TRBJ2-3,TRBD2,TRBV6-1,CASSALKRGSTDTQYF,TGTGCCAGCAGCGCATTGAAGCGGGGCAGCACAGATACGCAGTATTTT
.,13,TRBJ1-1,TRBD1,TRBV2,CASSGQNRGTAFF,TGTGCCAGCAGTGGCCAAAACAGGGGTACGGCTTTCTTT
.,14,TRBJ2-7,.,TRBV3-1,CASSQTELPGEQYF,TGTGCCAGCAGCCAAACGGAACTGCCGGGGGAGCAGTACTTC
.,14,TRBJ1-4,.,TRBV28,CASSFTVENEKLFF,TGTGCCAGCAGTTTTACAGTGGAGAATGAAAAACTGTTTTTT
.,14,TRBJ2-7,TRBD2,TRBV7-9,CASSSSGRDYEQYF,TGTGCCAGCAGCTCTAGCGGGAGAGACTACGAGCAGTACTTC
many,11,TRBJ1-2,.,TRBV20-1,CSARSAYGYTF,TGCAGTGCTAGGTCAGCCTATGGCTACACCTTC
.,13,TRBJ2-1,.,TRBV7-9,CASSLIGTNEQFF,TGTGCCAGCAGCTTAATTGGTACCAATGAGCAGTTCTTC
once,15,TRBJ2-3,.,TRBV10-3,CAISEPWQGSDTQYF,TGTGCCATCAGTGAACCCTGGCAGGGGTCAGATACGCAGTATTTT
.,15,TRBJ1-1,TRBD1,TRBV5-1,CASSSSTGVGTEAFF,TGCGCCAGCAGCTCATCGACAGGGGTGGGGACTGAAGCTTTCTTT
few,14,TRBJ2-5,.,TRBV5-1,CASSTAGREETQYF,TGCGCCAGCAGCACCGCTGGGCGGGAAGAGACCCAGTACTTC
.,13,TRBJ1-2,.,TRBV6-5,CASSYGEAYGYTF,TGTGCCAGCAGTTACGGGGAAGCCTATGGCTACACCTTC
few,15,TRBJ2-7,.,TRBV15,CATSRDQGVLYEQYF,TGTGCCACCAGCAGAGATCAAGGGGTGCTCTACGAGCAGTACTTC
.,15,TRBJ1-5,.,TRBV12-3/TRBV12-4,CASSFGRKNNQPQHF,TGTGCCAGCAGTTTTGGCAGGAAAAACAATCAGCCCCAGCATTTT
many,13,TRBJ1-2,.,TRBV5-1,CASSLTVNYGYTF,TGCGCCAGCAGCTTAACAGTAAACTATGGCTACACCTTC
many,15,TRBJ1-5,.,TRBV28,CASSKIGGRVQPQHF,TGTGCCAGCAGTAAGATCGGGGGCCGTGTTCAGCCCCAGCATTTT
.,13,TRBJ2-1,.,TRBV6-6,CASSYGLYNVQFF,TGTGCCAGCAGTTACGGATTATACAATGTGCAGTTCTTC
.,11,TRBJ2-1,.,TRBV5-1,CASTFGDEQFF,TGCGCCAGCACATTCGGGGATGAGCAGTTCTTC
.,13,TRBJ1-1,.,TRBV5-1,CASRVRGNTEAFF,TGCGCCAGCAGGGTCAGGGGGAACACTGAAGCTTTCTTT
many,15,TRBJ1-4,.,TRBV2,CASSEYRDRIEKLFF,TGTGCCAGCAGCGAGTACAGGGATCGAATTGAAAAACTGTTTTTT
many,14,TRBJ2-5,.,TRBV29-1,CSVVRLGQLETQYF,TGCAGCGTTGTGAGACTAGGACAGTTGGAGACCCAGTACTTC
few,13,TRBJ2-1,.,TRBV11-2,CASSLDRHNEQFF,TGTGCCAGCAGCTTAGATCGCCATAATGAGCAGTTCTTC
few,16,TRBJ2-2,.,TRBV7-9,CASSLEDPLNTGELFF,TGTGCCAGCAGCTTAGAAGACCCATTGAACACCGGGGAGCTGTTTTTT
many,13,TRBJ2-5,TRBD2,TRBV28,CASNLAGQETQYF,TGTGCCAGTAACCTAGCGGGACAAGAGACCCAGTACTTC
many,13,TRBJ1-1,.,TRBV20-1,CSASPTANTEAFF,TGCAGTGCTTCCCCGACGGCGAACACTGAAGCTTTCTTT
many,15,TRBJ2-7,TRBD2,TRBV5-1,CASSLGTSETYEQYF,TGCGCCAGCAGCTTAGGGACTAGCGAGACCTACGAGCAGTACTTC
few,15,TRBJ2-3,TRBD1,TRBV11-2,CASSFNSGGKDTQYF,TGTGCCAGCAGCTTTAACTCAGGGGGTAAAGATACGCAGTATTTT